Given below is one T cell receptor beta chain in context. What it binds is not known. The CDR3 spans 13 residues. Trimming cost V 7 bases and J 1 base; bases outside gene matches: 1. Per the germline V gene, CDR1 is SQVTM and CDR2 is ANQGSEA. The sample comes from a study of CD4 T cells in relation to SARS-CoV-2 and coronaviruses. Background on the study: Convalescent donors were aged about 21 to 72, with median approximately 41 years. The HLA restriction of the shared crossreactive spike epitopes was mapped. Study-level findings and limits: Pre-pandemic and post-infection samples never came from the same donor.

Naive and memory CD4+ T cell DNA was deep-sequenced without culture. Clones were read by immunoSEQ multiplex PCR, and TCRdb kept only the in-frame ones, dropping some. Of 35,000 to 40,000 clones in the sample, roughly 90% were seen once. Sequenced material: memory CD4+ T cells from PBMCs. The chain is built from TRBV29-1 and TRBJ2-6, with 7 bases aligning to TRBD1. The clonotype was recovered from an adult with COVID-19. The CDR3 sequence: CSETGSGANVLTF. CDR3 nucleotides: TGCAGCGAGACAGGGTCTGGGGCCAACGTCCTGACTTTC.